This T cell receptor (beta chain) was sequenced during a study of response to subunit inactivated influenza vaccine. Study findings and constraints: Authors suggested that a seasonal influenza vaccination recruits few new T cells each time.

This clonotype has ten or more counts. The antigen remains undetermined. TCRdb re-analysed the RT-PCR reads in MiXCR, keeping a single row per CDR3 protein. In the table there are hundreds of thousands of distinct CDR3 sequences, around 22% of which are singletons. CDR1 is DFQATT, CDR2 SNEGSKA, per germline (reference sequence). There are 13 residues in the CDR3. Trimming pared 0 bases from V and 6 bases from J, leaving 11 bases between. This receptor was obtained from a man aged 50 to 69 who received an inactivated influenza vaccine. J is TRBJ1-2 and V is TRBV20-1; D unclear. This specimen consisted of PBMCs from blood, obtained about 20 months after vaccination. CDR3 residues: CSARDPFIHGYTF. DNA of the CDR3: TGCAGTGCTAGAGACCCCTTCATCCATGGCTACACCTTC.